This TCR beta chain comes out of a study of blood T cell repertoires in COVID-19. Assay: immunoSEQ multiplex PCR; the TCRdb copy retains only in-frame clones and omits some. The sample shows about 220,000 clones, around 91% of them seen only once. Participants were aged about 18 to 90 years, lived in some 23 US areas, and enrolled virtually. Participant reports of clinical history set cohort assignment. The CDR3 extends over 14 amino acids. Germline CDR1 and CDR2: LNHDA and SQIVND (reference sequence). The ends lost 6 bases at V and 1 base at J; junction bases unmatched: 5. The TCR comes from a young woman in a cohort exposed to, infected with or recovered from COVID-19 (not recorded which). V usage is TRBV19 and J usage is TRBJ1-1, with 7 bases lining up with TRBD1. Material for sequencing was PBMCs or T cells enriched from blood (not recorded which). In DNA, the CDR3 is TGTGCCAGTAGCACGGGACAGCCGAACACTGAAGCTTTCTTT. Translating gives CASSTGQPNTEAFF.